This T cell receptor beta chain emerged from a study of blood T cell repertoires in COVID-19. Study background: T cells, B-cell-depleted T cells, or PBMCs provided the cDNA or gDNA that served as material.

This clone turned up a few times. The data were produced by immunoSEQ multiplex PCR, yet TCRdb's version contains in-frame clones alone and is incomplete. The sample contains some 320,000 clones, more than 90% of which appear only once. CDR1 SEHNR and CDR2 FQNEAQ come from the germline V gene (reference sequence). The CDR3 consists of 15 residues. Trimming removed 4 bases from V and 1 base from J, with 13 bases in between. The chain recombines TRBV7-9 with TRBJ2-5; D is perhaps TRBD1 (7 bases). The origin of this receptor is a woman younger than 45 who had been exposed to COVID-19. Sequencing used PBMCs or T cells enriched from blood (not recorded which). CDR3 DNA: TGTGCCAGCAGCTCCCAGGGGGGAACCCAAGAGACCCAGTACTTC. It specifies CASSSQGGTQETQYF.